The 17 T cell receptor beta chains presented below share a single source sample, sequenced in a study of blood T cell repertoires in COVID-19. Measured with immunoSEQ multiplex PCR; TCRdb has only the in-frame clones, and not every one. The sample records 100,000 or so clones, 65% to 80% being singletons. The sample consisted of peripheral blood. These receptors came from a man between 70 and 80 years old with active or convalescent COVID-19.

The rearrangement joins TRBV5-1 to TRBJ2-2; 8 positions agree with TRBD1. In germline, CDR1 is SGHRS, CDR2 YFSETQ. The CDR3 is 15 amino acids. With 2 bases clipped from V and 1 base from J, the junction kept 1 base outside the gene matches. CDR3 nucleotides: TGCGCCAGCAGCTTACAGGGGGGGAACACCGGGGAGCTGTTTTTT. Translating it yields CASSLQGGNTGELFF.

The chain combines TRBV9 with TRBJ2-5; 8 bases agree with TRBD1. This CDR3 contains 13 residues. Trimming at V came to 5 bases and at J to 5 bases, leaving 5 bases not matched to a gene. CDR1 is SGDLS, CDR2 YYNGEE, per germline. The CDR3 region is CASSMTGVETQYF. For the CDR3, the DNA is TGTGCCAGCAGTATGACAGGGGTTGAGACCCAGTACTTC. Full variable domain (missing parts from reference TRBV9 and TRBJ2-5): DSGVTQTPKHLITATGQRVTLRCSPRSGDLSVYWYQQSLDQGLQFLIQYYNGEERAKGNILERFSAQQFPDLHSELNLSSLELGDSALYFCASSMTGVETQYFGPGTRLLVL.

This chain links TRBV6-1 with TRBJ2-4, with TRBD1 identical over 8 bases. V lost 1 base and J lost 7; bases outside the gene matches: 3. The CDR3 runs 14 residues. Germline-derived CDR1 and CDR2 are MNHNS and SASEGT. The CDR3 DNA follows: TGTGCCAGCAGTGAAGGACAGGGGCGGAACATTCAGTACTTC. Protein product: CASSEGQGRNIQYF.

This chain links TRBV24-1 with TRBJ1-5, with D maybe TRBD1 (5 bases). V lost 12 bases and J 4 bases, leaving 18 bases between the germline ends. CDR1 KGHDR and CDR2 SFDVKD come from the germline V gene. There are 14 residues in the CDR3. CDR3 nucleotides: TGTGCCCTTTCGATAGGGGCGGCAAATCAGCCCCAGCATTTT. Translated, it gives CALSIGAANQPQHF.

The chain joins TRBV6-5 to TRBJ2-7; 8 bases fit TRBD1. Germline V lookup: CDR1 MNHEY, CDR2 SVGAGI. Trimming at V came to 6 bases and at J to 3 bases, leaving 10 bases not matched to a gene. The CDR3 loop spans 15 amino acids. The CDR3 DNA follows: TGTGCCAGCAGCGTTATGACAGGGGTGATCTACGAGCAGTACTTC. Protein sequence: CASSVMTGVIYEQYF.

The chain joins TRBV2 to TRBJ2-1; TRBD2 aligns across 9 bases. Germline V gene data show CDR1 as SNHLY and CDR2 as FYNNEI. Trimming cost V 8 bases and J 8 bases; bases outside gene matches: 7. The CDR3 runs 13 residues. This CDR3 is CASAAGGGDEQFF. CDR3 bases: TGTGCCAGCGCAGCGGGAGGAGGGGATGAGCAGTTCTTC.

V is TRBV19 and J is TRBJ1-1; the match to TRBD1 covers 7 bases. The germline gives CDR1 LNHDA, CDR2 SQIVND (reference sequence). V lost 5 bases and J lost 4; bases outside the gene matches: 10. CDR3 length: 15 residues. CDR3: CASSPDRAVVTEAFF. For the CDR3, the DNA is TGTGCCAGTAGTCCCGACAGGGCGGTGGTCACTGAAGCTTTCTTT.

V gene TRBV28 combines with J gene TRBJ2-1, with D hard to call. CDR1 and CDR2 from the germline V gene are MDHEN and SYDVKM. V lost 6 bases and J lost 1, with 13 bases in between. CDR3 length equals 15 residues. Here the CDR3 DNA reads TGTGCCAGCAGCCATGACTTCCCTTCCTACAATGAGCAGTTCTTC. Translating gives CASSHDFPSYNEQFF.

This clone was seen just once. The chain combines TRBV5-1 with TRBJ1-6, with D unresolved. V lost 4 bases and J lost 7, with 9 bases in between. CDR3 length: 13 residues. Per germline, CDR1 SGHRS and CDR2 YFSETQ. The CDR3 loop reads CASSEVANSPLHF. In nucleotides, the CDR3 is TGCGCCAGCAGCGAGGTGGCCAATTCACCCCTCCACTTT. Combining the CDR3 with reference TRBV5-1 and TRBJ1-6 gives the whole variable domain KAGVTQTPRYLIKTRGQQVTLSCSPISGHRSVSWYQQTPGQGLQFLFEYFSETQRNKGNFPGRFSGRQFSNSRSEMNVSTLELGDSALYLCASSEVANSPLHFGNGTRLTVT.

This chain links TRBV7-8 with TRBJ1-5; 7 nucleotides agree with TRBD1. Germline V gene data show CDR1 as SGHVS and CDR2 as FQNEAQ. The V gene end was trimmed by 0 bases and the J gene end by 7 bases; junction bases not matched to a gene: 6. The CDR3 consists of 15 residues. Here the CDR3 reads CASSLAEGARQPQHF. The CDR3 DNA reads TGTGCCAGCAGCTTAGCGGAGGGGGCACGGCAGCCCCAGCATTTT.

This clone was detected once. This sequence joins TRBV12-3 or TRBV12-4 and TRBJ2-5, with D possibly TRBD1 on 5 matching bases. The CDR3 runs 12 residues. V was clipped by 6 bases and J by 7 bases, with 12 bases between them. The CDR3 region has the DNA TGTGCCAGCAGCCATTCACAGGCGACCCAGTACTTC. As protein: CASSHSQATQYF.

The chain employs TRBV28 and TRBJ2-1, with 10 positions matching TRBD2. The germline CDR1 and CDR2 sequences are MDHEN and SYDVKM. The CDR3 consists of 14 residues. V gave up 5 bases and J gave up 9 bases; unmatched junction bases: 7. The chain's CDR3 is CASSKAGGLLEQFF. CDR3 bases: TGTGCCAGCAGTAAAGCGGGGGGGCTTCTTGAGCAGTTCTTC.

This clone has just one count. This chain joins TRBV28 and TRBJ2-7; 10 nucleotides agree with TRBD1. V shed 2 bases and J 4 bases; nucleotides not matched to a gene: 2. The CDR3 runs to 14 residues. Germline assignment: CDR1 MDHEN and CDR2 SYDVKM. DNA for the CDR3: TGTGCCAGCAGTTTACCGGGACAGGGGTACGAGCAGTACTTC. This translates into CASSLPGQGYEQYF.

The V and J genes are TRBV28 and TRBJ1-1; D gene ambiguous. Trimming stripped 8 bases from V and 3 bases from J, with 13 bases between. Germline CDR1 reads MDHEN; CDR2 reads SYDVKM. The CDR3 is made up of 13 amino acids. In DNA, the CDR3 is TGTGCCAGCGGAGGAAACAGTTACACTGAAGCTTTCTTT. Protein product: CASGGNSYTEAFF.

V usage is TRBV12-5 and J usage is TRBJ2-2, with 14 nucleotides matching TRBD2. Germline values: CDR1 LGHNT, CDR2 FRNRAP. J gave up 5 bases and V 6 bases, and 8 bases lay outside the gene matches. The CDR3 is 17 amino acids. CDR3 sequence: CASGQTSGRAKTGELFF. In nucleotides, the CDR3 is TGTGCTAGTGGCCAGACTAGCGGGAGGGCCAAGACCGGGGAGCTGTTTTTT.

J is TRBJ2-7 and V is TRBV4-2; 14 nucleotides line up with TRBD2. Germline V CDR1 and CDR2: LGHNA, YNFKEQ. After removal of 4 bases from V and 4 bases from J, the junction contained 6 bases not matched to a gene. The CDR3 contains 16 residues. The CDR3 nucleotides are TGTGCCAGCAGCCCCTCGACTAGCGGGGGGGATTACGAGCAGTACTTC. Protein sequence: CASSPSTSGGDYEQYF.

This clone was detected only a few times. The chain has TRBV28 and TRBJ1-4; D is possibly TRBD1 (6 bases). Germline V gives CDR1 MDHEN, CDR2 SYDVKM. The V end lost 3 bases, the J end lost 9 bases, and 20 bases lay between the germline ends. The CDR3 is 16 amino acids. The CDR3 spells CASSFSTGSIVQKLFF. As DNA, the CDR3 is TGTGCCAGCAGTTTTTCCACAGGGTCAATTGTGCAAAAACTGTTTTTT.